The TCR beta chain under discussion was sequenced for a study of shared clonotypes between healthy human individuals. To note about this clone: Its antigen is unidentified.

Sequencing was at deep level. The protocol was immunoSEQ multiplex PCR, while the TCRdb copy is restricted to in-frame clones and leaves out a portion. The sample lists more than 2,000,000 clones; more than 80% were seen once. Whole-study results and caveats: Naive subsets typically showed greater estimated richness than memory subsets. Rarefaction showed that sequencing of sorted subsets was incomplete (despite large depth).

V gave up 4 bases and J gave up 4 bases; unmatched junction bases: 5. Germline-derived CDR1 and CDR2 are MNHNY and SVGAGI (reference sequence). The CDR3 has 14 amino acids. Sequenced: naive CD4+ T cells from PBMCs. Subset indicated: CD45RA+ positively selected. The chain links TRBV6-6 to TRBJ2-3; TRBD1 agrees at 7 bases. The source is a man younger than 35 in good health. Some clones in this sample may be carry-over from other donors' samples. The CDR3 sequence is CASSFGQAADTQYF. The CDR3 DNA follows: TGTGCCAGCAGTTTCGGACAGGCGGCAGATACGCAGTATTTT.